The entry that follows covers one TCR beta chain sequence. In the study's own analysis: It was from reference gene primer amplification that nucleated cell counts were estimated. The assay was immunoSEQ multiplex PCR, and TCRdb's table has in-frame clones only and misses some. V and J calls and clone size are given by that table; D and trimming were obtained from the DNA. Of approximately 240,000 clones listed, over 75% were seen once; the top ten hold approximately 3.4%. This entry comes from a study of blood T cell repertoires in COVID-19. Study-level background: From the United States, Italy and Spain came samples of acute and convalescent COVID-19. In each case, the material was cDNA or gDNA derived from T cells, B-cell-depleted T cells, or PBMCs.

V was clipped by 4 bases and J by 0 bases; unmatched bases: 6. In germline, CDR1 is LNHDA, CDR2 SQIVND (reference sequence). The CDR3 is made up of 17 amino acids. Participants came from roughly 25 US areas, aged about 18 to 89 years. The source material was PBMCs or T cells enriched from blood (not recorded which). The TCR sequence derives from a woman aged 18-29 years in a cohort exposed to, infected with or recovered from COVID-19 (not recorded which). This chain joins TRBV19 and TRBJ2-6; 7 nucleotides agree with TRBD1. The CDR3 DNA reads TGTGCCAGTAGTACCCGGACAGGTCTCTCTGGGGCCAACGTCCTGACTTTC. Translation gives CASSTRTGLSGANVLTF.